Reported below is one TCR beta chain. Its antigen is unknown. This entry belongs to a study of glioma-infiltrating T cells after dendritic cell vaccination. Notes on the study in general: No direct clonality-survival link was found; a diverse polyclonal response may matter.

V dropped 1 base and J dropped 6; count of bases not matched to a gene: 10. CDR3 size: 17 residues. Germline V CDR1 and CDR2: SGHVS, FNYEAQ. Input was approximately 2.1 ug genomic DNA, or all available if less. Primers: 60 V beta forward and 13 J beta reverse. TCRdb's copy holds only in-frame clones and misses some; the assay was immunoSEQ multiplex PCR. The sample has just under 100,000 clones; roughly 80% are singletons. The time point here: after dendritic cell vaccination, including at tumor progression/relapse. The clonotype was recovered from a human donor with glioblastoma. The chain is built from TRBV7-6 and TRBJ2-1; 9 positions match TRBD2. The sequencing used blood, collected after dendritic cell vaccination. CDR3 region: CASSLGISGRMSNEQFF. CDR3 sequence (DNA): TGTGCCAGCAGCTTAGGGATAAGCGGGAGGATGAGCAATGAGCAGTTCTTC.